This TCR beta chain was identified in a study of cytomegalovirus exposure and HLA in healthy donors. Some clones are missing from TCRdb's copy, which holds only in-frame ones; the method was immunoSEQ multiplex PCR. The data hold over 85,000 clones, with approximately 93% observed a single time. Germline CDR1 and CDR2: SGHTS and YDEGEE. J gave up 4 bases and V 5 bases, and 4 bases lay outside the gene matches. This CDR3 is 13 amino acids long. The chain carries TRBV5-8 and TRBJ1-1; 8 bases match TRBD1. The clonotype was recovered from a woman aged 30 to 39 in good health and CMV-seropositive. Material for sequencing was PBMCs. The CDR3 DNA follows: TGTGCCAGCAGTATGGACAGGGCCACTGAAGCTTTCTTT. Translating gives CASSMDRATEAFF. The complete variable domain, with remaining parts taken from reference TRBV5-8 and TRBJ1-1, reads EAGVTQSPTHLIKTRGQQATLRCSPISGHTSVYWYQQALGLGLQFLLWYDEGEERNRGNFPPRFSGRQFPNYSSELNVNALELEDSALYLCASSMDRATEAFFGQGTRLTVV.